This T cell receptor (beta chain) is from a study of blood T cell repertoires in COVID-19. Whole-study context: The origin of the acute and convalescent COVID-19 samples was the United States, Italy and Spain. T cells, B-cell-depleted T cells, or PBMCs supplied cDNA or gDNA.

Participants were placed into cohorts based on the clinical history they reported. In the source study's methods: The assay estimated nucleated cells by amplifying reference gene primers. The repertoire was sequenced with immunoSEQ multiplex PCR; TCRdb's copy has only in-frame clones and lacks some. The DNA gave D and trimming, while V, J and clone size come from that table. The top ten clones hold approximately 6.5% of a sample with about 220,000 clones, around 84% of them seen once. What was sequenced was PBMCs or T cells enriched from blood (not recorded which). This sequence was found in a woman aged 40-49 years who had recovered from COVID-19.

In nucleotides, the CDR3 is TGCGCCAGCAGTCCGACATCAGGGCAGCCCCAGCATTTT. It encodes CASSPTSGQPQHF. V usage is TRBV5-1 and J usage is TRBJ1-5; tentative D call: TRBD1 (5 bases). V was trimmed by 5 bases and J by 7 bases, leaving 13 bases between them. The CDR3 covers 13 residues. Germline-derived CDR1 and CDR2 are SGHRS and YFSETQ.